This T cell receptor beta chain was found in a study of blood T cell repertoires in COVID-19. Study overall: Acute and convalescent COVID-19 samples came from the United States, Italy and Spain. The cDNA or gDNA used as material had been derived from T cells, B-cell-depleted T cells, or PBMCs.

Method: immunoSEQ multiplex PCR; TCRdb's copy keeps in-frame clones and lacks some. Here the sample spans approximately 100,000 clones, approximately 87% being singletons. Germline V gene sequence: CDR1 MGHRA, CDR2 YSYEKL. The V and J ends lost 8 bases and 2 bases, in that order; junction bases with no gene match: 11. This CDR3 comprises 15 residues. Sequenced material: peripheral blood. The chain is built from TRBV4-1 and TRBJ2-5, with TRBD2 identical over 7 bases. The clonotype comes from a woman in her fifties or sixties with acute or convalescent COVID-19. The DNA for the CDR3 is TGCGCCAGCGCACAACAACTAGCGACACAAGAGACCCAGTACTTC. The encoded protein is CASAQQLATQETQYF.